The source of this T cell receptor beta chain is a study of T cells in Graves' hyperthyroidism and ophthalmopathy. General study points: The model forecast ophthalmopathy, anticipating it by a median approximately 6.2 months before onset.

Trimming removed 1 base from V and 4 bases from J, with 11 bases in between. Germline CDR1 reads MNHNS; CDR2 reads SASEGT. This CDR3 is built from 14 residues. The study excluded patients with uncontrolled infection, other autoimmune disease, pregnancy or lactation. About this clonotype itself: Its antigen is unknown.

The source material, RNA transcripts, was used to amplify TCR beta CDR3 regions. The study used the HTBI primer set for a first-round RT-PCR of the TCR CDR3. TCRdb called the multiplex PCR reads again in MiXCR, with one record for every CDR3 protein. The table lists about 640,000 distinct CDR3 sequences, around 21% of them singletons. The source of this sequence is a man between 25 and 39 years old with Graves' ophthalmopathy. Sequenced sample: blood. The V gene is TRBV6-1, the J gene TRBJ2-7; D may correspond to TRBD1 or TRBD2 (6 bases each). The CDR3 reads CASSEDLGGYEQYF. The CDR3 DNA reads as TGTGCCAGCAGTGAAGACCTAGGGGGGTACGAGCAGTACTTC.